The present T cell receptor beta chain was sequenced within a study of shared clonotypes between healthy human individuals. Here immunoSEQ multiplex PCR was the method, and the copy in TCRdb shows in-frame clones only, minus some. The sample contains approximately 1.4 million clones, 98% of which appear only once. Donors were Caucasian adults residing in Nashville, Tennessee, USA. Germline CDR1 is SGHNT and CDR2 is YENEEA. CDR3 length: 12 amino acids. Trimming took off 5 bases at V and 4 bases at J, with 9 bases between the two ends. The study, taken as a whole, reports: Roughly 4.6% of naive CD4 clonotypes were common to a handful of donors.

Turning to this clone: What it binds is not known. This CDR3 is also generated by other DNA sequences in the sample.

Source material: naive CD4+ T cells sorted from blood. Subset described: CD45RA+ positively selected. This TCR derives from a man aged 25 to 40 in good health. J is TRBJ2-7 and V is TRBV11-3, with a possible D match to TRBD2 (5 bases). CDR3 DNA sequence: TGTGCCAGCAGCCGGACTGGATACGAGCAGTACTTC. This codes for CASSRTGYEQYF.